A selection of T cell receptor beta chains follows, all from one sample in a study of cytomegalovirus exposure and HLA in healthy donors. The method was immunoSEQ multiplex PCR; TCRdb's version includes in-frame clones alone and lacks a portion of them. The data show 150,000 to 200,000 clones, about four fifths seen once. The material sequenced was PBMCs. The receptors were sampled from a man in his forties or fifties in good health and CMV-seropositive. The CDR3 runs from the conserved cysteine through the conserved F or W. Fields, in order: clone size, V gene, J gene, D gene, CDR3 protein, CDR3 DNA. A D gene is named only where the DNA matches it firmly. Not every row has a clone size; where given, it reads once, few, many or a size class.

>.|TRBV10-3|TRBJ2-6|.
CAISESEGGGANVLTF
TGTGCCATCAGTGAGTCGGAGGGAGGTGGGGCCAACGTCCTGACTTTC
>.|TRBV5-6|TRBJ2-5|.
CASSSWEQGLSQETQYF
TGTGCCAGCAGCTCATGGGAACAGGGTTTAAGCCAAGAGACCCAGTACTTC
>.|TRBV27|TRBJ2-7|TRBD1
CASSPRDRVGEQYF
TGTGCCAGCAGTCCCCGGGACAGGGTGGGCGAGCAGTACTTC
>.|TRBV5-6|TRBJ2-1|TRBD2
CASSPGLAEHNEQFF
TGTGCCAGCAGCCCGGGACTAGCGGAGCACAATGAGCAGTTCTTC
>.|TRBV7-9|TRBJ1-5|.
CASSLEGGNQPQHF
TGTGCCAGCAGCTTAGAGGGGGGCAATCAGCCCCAGCATTTT
>.|TRBV10-3|TRBJ2-7|TRBD2
CAISGRGVAGGQTGEQYF
TGTGCCATCAGTGGACGTGGGGTAGCGGGAGGGCAGACGGGCGAGCAGTACTTC
>few|TRBV15|TRBJ2-1|TRBD2
CATSRDRLAPNEQFF
TGTGCCACCAGCAGAGATCGACTAGCTCCCAATGAGCAGTTCTTC
>.|TRBV2|TRBJ2-5|TRBD2
CASSFGLAGGLETQYF
TGTGCCAGCAGTTTCGGACTAGCGGGGGGCTTGGAGACCCAGTACTTC
>.|TRBV19|TRBJ2-2|TRBD1
CASSIVRHRDRRNNTGELFF
TGTGCCAGTAGTATAGTGCGACACCGGGACAGGCGAAACAACACCGGGGAGCTGTTTTTT
>.|TRBV11-2|TRBJ2-3|.
CASSLFRDTQYF
TGTGCCAGCAGCTTATTCCGGGATACGCAGTATTTT
>few|TRBV5-6|TRBJ2-3|TRBD1
CASRTGGVDTQYF
TGTGCCAGCAGGACAGGGGGTGTGGATACGCAGTATTTT